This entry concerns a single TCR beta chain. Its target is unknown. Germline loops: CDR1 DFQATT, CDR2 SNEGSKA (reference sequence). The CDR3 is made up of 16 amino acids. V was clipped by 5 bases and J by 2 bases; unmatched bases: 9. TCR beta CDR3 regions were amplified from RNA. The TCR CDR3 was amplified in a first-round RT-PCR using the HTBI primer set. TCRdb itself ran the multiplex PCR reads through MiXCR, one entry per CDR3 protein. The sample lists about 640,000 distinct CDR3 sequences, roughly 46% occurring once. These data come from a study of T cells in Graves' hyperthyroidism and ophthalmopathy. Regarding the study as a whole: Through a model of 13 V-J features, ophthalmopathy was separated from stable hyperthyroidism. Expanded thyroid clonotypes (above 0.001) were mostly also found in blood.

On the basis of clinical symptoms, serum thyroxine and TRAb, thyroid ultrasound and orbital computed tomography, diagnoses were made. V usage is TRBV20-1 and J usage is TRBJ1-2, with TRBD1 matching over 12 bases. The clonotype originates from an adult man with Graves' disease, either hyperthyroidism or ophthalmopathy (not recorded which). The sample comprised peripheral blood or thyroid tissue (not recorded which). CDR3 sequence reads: CSAGGQGADRNYGYTF. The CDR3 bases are TGCAGTGCTGGGGGACAGGGGGCGGATCGGAACTATGGCTACACCTTC.